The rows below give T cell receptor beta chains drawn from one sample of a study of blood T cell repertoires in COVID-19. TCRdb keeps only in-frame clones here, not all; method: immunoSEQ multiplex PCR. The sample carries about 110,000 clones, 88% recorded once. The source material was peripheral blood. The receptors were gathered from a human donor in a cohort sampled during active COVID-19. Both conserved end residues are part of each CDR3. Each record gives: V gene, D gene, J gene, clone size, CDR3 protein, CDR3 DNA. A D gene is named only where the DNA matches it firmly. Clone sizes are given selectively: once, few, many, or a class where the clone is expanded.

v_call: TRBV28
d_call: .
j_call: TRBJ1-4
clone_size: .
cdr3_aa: CASQAPGFDEKLFF
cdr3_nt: TGTGCCAGCCAGGCCCCAGGGTTCGATGAAAAACTGTTTTTT

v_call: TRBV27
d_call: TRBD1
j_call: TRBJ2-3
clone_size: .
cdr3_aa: CASSPLQGADTQYF
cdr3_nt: TGTGCCAGCAGCCCCTTACAGGGGGCAGATACGCAGTATTTT

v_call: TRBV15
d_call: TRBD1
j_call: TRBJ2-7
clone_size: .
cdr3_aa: CATSRVQGDKQYF
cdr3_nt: TGTGCCACCAGCAGAGTACAGGGGGACAAGCAGTACTTC

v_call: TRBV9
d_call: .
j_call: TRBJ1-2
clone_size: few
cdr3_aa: CASSGMGGYGYTF
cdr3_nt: TGTGCCAGCAGCGGGATGGGAGGCTATGGCTACACCTTC

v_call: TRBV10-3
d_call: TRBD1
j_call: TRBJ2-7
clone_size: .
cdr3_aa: CATGQENGQYF
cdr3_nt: TGTGCCACGGGACAGGAAAATGGGCAGTACTTC

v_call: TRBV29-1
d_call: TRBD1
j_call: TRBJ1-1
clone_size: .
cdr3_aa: CSVFGTGGTEAFF
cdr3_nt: TGCAGCGTTTTCGGGACAGGGGGCACTGAAGCTTTCTTT

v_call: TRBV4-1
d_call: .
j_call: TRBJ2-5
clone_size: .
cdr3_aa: CASSQPNGETQYF
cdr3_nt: TGCGCCAGCAGCCAGCCAAACGGGGAGACCCAGTACTTC

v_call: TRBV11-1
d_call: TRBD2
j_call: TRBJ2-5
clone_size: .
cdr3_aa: CASSLRWRGSGTQYF
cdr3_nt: TGTGCCAGCAGCTTAAGGTGGCGGGGGTCAGGGACCCAGTACTTC

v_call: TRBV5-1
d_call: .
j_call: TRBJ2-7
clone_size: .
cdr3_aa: CASSLAPFYEQYF
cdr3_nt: TGCGCCAGCAGCTTGGCCCCCTTTTACGAGCAGTACTTC

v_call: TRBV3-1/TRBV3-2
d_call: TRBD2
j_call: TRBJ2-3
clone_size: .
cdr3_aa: CASSQDKLAGTDTQYF
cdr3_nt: TGTGCCAGCAGCCAAGATAAACTAGCGGGGACAGATACGCAGTATTTT

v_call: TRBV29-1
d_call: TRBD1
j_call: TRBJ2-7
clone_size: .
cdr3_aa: CSVEGLGRGRYEQYF
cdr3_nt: TGCAGCGTTGAAGGGCTCGGCAGGGGGCGTTACGAGCAGTACTTC

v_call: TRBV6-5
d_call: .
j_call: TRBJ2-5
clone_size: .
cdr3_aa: CASSYRGTQYF
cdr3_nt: TGTGCCAGCAGTTACAGGGGGACCCAGTACTTC

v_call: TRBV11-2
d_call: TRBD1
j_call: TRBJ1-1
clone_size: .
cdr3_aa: CASSLGDSNTEAFF
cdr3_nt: TGTGCCAGCAGCTTGGGGGACAGTAACACTGAAGCTTTCTTT

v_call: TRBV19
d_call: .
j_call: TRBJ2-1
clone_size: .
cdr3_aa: CASSIAFSSYNEQFF
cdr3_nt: TGTGCCAGTAGTATCGCATTTAGCTCCTACAATGAGCAGTTCTTC

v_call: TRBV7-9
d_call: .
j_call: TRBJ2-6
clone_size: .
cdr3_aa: CASSSPGQGSGANVLTF
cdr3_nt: TGTGCCAGCAGCTCCCCAGGCCAGGGTTCTGGGGCCAACGTCCTGACTTTC

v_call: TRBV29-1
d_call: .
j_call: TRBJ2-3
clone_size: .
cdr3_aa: CSVEVWAGAAVGPVRYPTDTQYF
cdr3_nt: TGCAGCGTTGAAGTCTGGGCAGGGGCCGCCGTTGGACCTGTCCGGTACCCCACAGATACGCAGTATTTT

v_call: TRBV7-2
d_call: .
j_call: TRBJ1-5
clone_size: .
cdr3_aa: CASSLEAQNNQPQHF
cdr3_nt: TGTGCCAGCAGCTTAGAGGCACAGAACAATCAGCCCCAGCATTTT

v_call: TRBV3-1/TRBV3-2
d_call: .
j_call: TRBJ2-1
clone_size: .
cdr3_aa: CASSPGAFSSYNEQFF
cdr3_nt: TGTGCCAGCAGCCCCGGTGCGTTTAGCTCCTACAATGAGCAGTTCTTC

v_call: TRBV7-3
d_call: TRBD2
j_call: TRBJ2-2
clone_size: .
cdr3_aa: CASSSDGTSGATGELFF
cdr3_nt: TGTGCCAGCAGCTCCGACGGGACTAGCGGGGCCACCGGGGAGCTGTTTTTT

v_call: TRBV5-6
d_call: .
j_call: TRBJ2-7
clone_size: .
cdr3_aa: CASSLVIGGYEQYF
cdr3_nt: TGTGCCAGCAGCTTGGTAATTGGCGGCTACGAGCAGTACTTC

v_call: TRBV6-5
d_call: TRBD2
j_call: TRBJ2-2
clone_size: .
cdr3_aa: CASSRAGGRSGELFF
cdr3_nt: TGTGCCAGCAGTCGGGCGGGAGGGAGGAGTGGGGAGCTGTTTTTT

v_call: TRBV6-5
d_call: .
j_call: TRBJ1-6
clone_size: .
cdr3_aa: CASSYEGVNSPLHF
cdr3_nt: TGTGCCAGCAGTTATGAGGGAGTAAATTCACCCCTCCACTTT

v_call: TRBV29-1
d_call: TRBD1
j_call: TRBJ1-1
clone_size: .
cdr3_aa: CSAPNTRQGGAEAFF
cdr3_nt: TGCAGCGCCCCAAATACTAGACAGGGAGGAGCTGAAGCTTTCTTT

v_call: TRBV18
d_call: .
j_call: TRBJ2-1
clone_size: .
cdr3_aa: CASSLRGETEQFF
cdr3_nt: TGTGCCAGCTCACTGCGGGGAGAGACTGAGCAGTTCTTC

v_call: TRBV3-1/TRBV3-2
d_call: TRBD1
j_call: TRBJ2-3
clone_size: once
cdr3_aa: CASSPTRTGSDTQYF
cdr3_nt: TGTGCCAGCAGCCCAACTCGGACAGGGTCGGATACGCAGTATTTT

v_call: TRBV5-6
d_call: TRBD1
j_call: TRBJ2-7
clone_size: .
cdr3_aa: CASSFSLGTEKVYEQYF
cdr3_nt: TGTGCCAGCAGCTTTTCTTTAGGGACAGAGAAGGTCTACGAGCAGTACTTC

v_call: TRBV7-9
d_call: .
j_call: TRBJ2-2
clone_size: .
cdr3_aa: CASRRGDPGELFF
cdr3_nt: TGTGCCAGCAGGCGGGGTGACCCCGGGGAGCTGTTTTTT

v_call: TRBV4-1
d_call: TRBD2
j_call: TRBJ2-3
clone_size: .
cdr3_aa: CASSQATSGRLYTQYF
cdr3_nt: TGCGCCAGCAGCCAAGCGACTAGCGGGAGACTATATACGCAGTATTTT

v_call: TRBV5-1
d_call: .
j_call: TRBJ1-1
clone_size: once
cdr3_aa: CASSPFDRSWNTEAFF
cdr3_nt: TGCGCCAGCAGCCCTTTTGACAGATCGTGGAACACTGAAGCTTTCTTT

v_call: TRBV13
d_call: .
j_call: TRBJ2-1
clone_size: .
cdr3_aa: CASRGPSSYNEQFF
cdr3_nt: TGTGCCAGCAGGGGGCCCAGCTCCTACAATGAGCAGTTCTTC

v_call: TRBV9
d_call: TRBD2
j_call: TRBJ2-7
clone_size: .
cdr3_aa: CASSATSGSYEQYF
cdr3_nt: TGTGCCAGCTCAGCAACTAGCGGCTCCTACGAGCAGTACTTC

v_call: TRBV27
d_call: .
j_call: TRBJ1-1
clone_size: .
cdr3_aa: CASSQDRSTEAFF
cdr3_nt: TGTGCCAGCAGTCAAGACAGGAGCACTGAAGCTTTCTTT

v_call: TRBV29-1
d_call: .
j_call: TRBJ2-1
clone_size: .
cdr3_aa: CSVVPTINEQFF
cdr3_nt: TGCAGCGTTGTACCTACTATCAATGAGCAGTTCTTC

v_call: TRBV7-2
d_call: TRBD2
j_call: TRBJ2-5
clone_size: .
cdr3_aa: CASSQGGGRAETQYF
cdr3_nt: TGTGCCAGCAGTCAAGGTGGGGGGAGGGCGGAGACCCAGTACTTC

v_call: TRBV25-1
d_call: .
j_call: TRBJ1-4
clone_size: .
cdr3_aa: CASSEYAGTNEKLFF
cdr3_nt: TGTGCCAGCAGTGAATATGCCGGAACTAATGAAAAACTGTTTTTT

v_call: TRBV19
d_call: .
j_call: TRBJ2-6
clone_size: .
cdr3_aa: CATADLTGANVLTF
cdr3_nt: TGTGCCACCGCCGACTTAACTGGGGCCAACGTCCTGACTTTC

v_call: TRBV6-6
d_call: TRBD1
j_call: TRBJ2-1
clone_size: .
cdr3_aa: CASSSPRGQGDEQFF
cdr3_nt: TGTGCCAGCAGTTCCCCCCGTGGACAGGGGGATGAGCAGTTCTTC

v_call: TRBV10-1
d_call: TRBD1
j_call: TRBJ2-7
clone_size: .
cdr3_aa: CASSDPGQGPREQYF
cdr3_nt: TGCGCCAGCAGTGATCCGGGACAGGGGCCGAGGGAGCAGTACTTC

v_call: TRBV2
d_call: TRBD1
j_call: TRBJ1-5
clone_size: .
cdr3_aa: CASSGSGTGGNQPQHF
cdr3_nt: TGTGCCAGCAGTGGATCCGGGACAGGAGGTAATCAGCCCCAGCATTTT

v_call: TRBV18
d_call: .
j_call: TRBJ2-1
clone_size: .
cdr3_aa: CASSPTPAPASNEQFF
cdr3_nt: TGTGCCAGCTCACCAACGCCGGCTCCAGCGAGTAATGAGCAGTTCTTC

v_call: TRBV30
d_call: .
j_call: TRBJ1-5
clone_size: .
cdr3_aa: CAWSLASVNQPQHF
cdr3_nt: TGTGCCTGGAGTCTAGCCAGCGTTAATCAGCCCCAGCATTTT

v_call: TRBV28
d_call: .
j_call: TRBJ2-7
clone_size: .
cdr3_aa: CASNGGWYEQYF
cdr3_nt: TGTGCCAGCAATGGGGGCTGGTACGAGCAGTACTTC

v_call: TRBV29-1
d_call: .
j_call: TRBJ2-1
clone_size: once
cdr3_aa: CSVEDREGNEQFF
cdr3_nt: TGCAGCGTTGAAGATCGAGAGGGTAATGAGCAGTTCTTC

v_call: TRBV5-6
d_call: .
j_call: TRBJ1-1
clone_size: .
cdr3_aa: CASSYLSGGTEAFF
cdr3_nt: TGTGCCAGCAGCTACTTATCAGGAGGCACTGAAGCTTTCTTT

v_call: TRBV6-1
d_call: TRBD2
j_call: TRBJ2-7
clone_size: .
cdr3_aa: CASSEGLAGTYEQYF
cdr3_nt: TGTGCCAGCAGTGAGGGACTAGCGGGAACCTACGAGCAGTACTTC

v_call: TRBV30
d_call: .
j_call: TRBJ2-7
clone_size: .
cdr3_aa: CAWSVLRFKDEQYF
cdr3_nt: TGTGCCTGGAGTGTACTCAGGTTCAAGGACGAGCAGTACTTC

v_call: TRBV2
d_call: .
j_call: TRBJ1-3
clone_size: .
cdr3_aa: CASSRGSSGNTIYF
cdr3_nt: TGTGCCAGCTCACGGGGGAGCTCTGGAAACACCATATATTTT

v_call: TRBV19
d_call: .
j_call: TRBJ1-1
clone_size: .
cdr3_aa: CATDRGDTEAFF
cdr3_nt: TGTGCCACCGACCGGGGGGACACTGAAGCTTTCTTT

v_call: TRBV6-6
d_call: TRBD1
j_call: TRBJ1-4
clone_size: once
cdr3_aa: CASIKGQGAEKLFF
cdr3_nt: TGTGCCAGCATAAAGGGACAGGGGGCTGAAAAACTGTTTTTT

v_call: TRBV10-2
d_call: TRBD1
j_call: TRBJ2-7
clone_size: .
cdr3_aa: CASRDSDRDEQYF
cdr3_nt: TGCGCCAGCAGGGACTCGGACAGGGACGAGCAGTACTTC

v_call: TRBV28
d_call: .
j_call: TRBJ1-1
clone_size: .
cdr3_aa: CASSPLTVRAEAFF
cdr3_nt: TGTGCCAGCAGTCCACTGACAGTAAGGGCTGAAGCTTTCTTT

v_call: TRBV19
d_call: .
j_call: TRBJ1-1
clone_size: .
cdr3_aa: CASSMTVNTEAFF
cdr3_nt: TGTGCCAGTAGTATGACAGTGAACACTGAAGCTTTCTTT